Given below is one T cell receptor beta chain in context. This entry comes from a study of technical replicates of blood from several donors. Using immunoSEQ multiplex PCR, the repertoire was profiled, and TCRdb retains in-frame clones only, with some absent. The profile shows 95,000 to 100,000 clones, approximately 96% of them singletons. This CDR3 is built from 15 residues. CDR1 PRHDT and CDR2 FYEKMQ come from the germline V gene (reference sequence). V gave up 5 bases and J gave up 5 bases; unmatched junction bases: 3. This receptor was obtained from a human donor in good health. Input material: T cells isolated from PBMCs. This chain uses TRBV13 with TRBJ2-1; 13 bases match TRBD2. CDR3 amino acids: CASSPGLAGNNEQFF. The DNA of the CDR3 is TGTGCCAGCAGCCCGGGACTAGCGGGAAACAATGAGCAGTTCTTC.